The T cell receptor (beta chain) under discussion was sequenced for a study of CD8 T cells in ankylosing spondylitis. Findings and caveats of the study: In synovial fluid and blood from reactive arthritis, some motif variants were previously reported. The disease-linked clones had a CD8+ phenotype and low blood frequencies. Matched synovial fluid from ankylosing spondylitis patients was reported to be enriched for disease-linked clones. One TCR beta motif, made up of eight highly homologous variants, appeared characteristic of ankylosing spondylitis blood.

The CDR3 has 14 amino acids. The V and J ends lost 4 bases and 4 bases respectively, with 13 bases between them. Germline CDR1 SGHTA, CDR2 FQGTGA. This clonotype occurred many times. Its antigen is not identified. 5'-RACE, quantitative and with molecular barcodes, yielded the TCR beta libraries. TCRdb re-called the 5' RACE reads through MiXCR, storing one row per CDR3 protein. The sample gives approximately 520,000 distinct CDR3 sequences, over 4% of which show up once; roughly 3.3% is in the top ten. The receptor's source is a male donor with ankylosing spondylitis. The chain joins TRBV7-3 to TRBJ1-1, with D maybe TRBD1 (5 bases). The source material was blood, either unsorted or a sorted T cell fraction (not recorded which). The CDR3 sequence is CASSSVGGGTEAFF. CDR3 in DNA: TGTGCCAGCAGCTCCGTGGGTGGGGGCACTGAAGCTTTCTTT.